This is a list of T cell receptor beta chains from one sample in a study of control samples from healthy donors and cancer patients. The table came from immunoSEQ multiplex PCR; TCRdb's copy has only in-frame clones and leaves some out. Of around 140,000 clones detected, roughly 89% appear once; the ten largest clones hold approximately 6%. The specimen was blood. These receptor sequences come from a man between 18 and 35 years old in good health. CDR3s include the opening cysteine and the closing phenylalanine or tryptophan. D genes are given only for firm matches. Not all rows give a size; the values are once, few, many and, for expanded clones, a class.

j_call	d_call	clone_size	v_call	cdr3_nt	cdr3_aa
TRBJ1-1	TRBD1	.	TRBV2	TGTGCCAGCAGGCCACAGGGGGCCACTGAAGCTTTCTTT	CASRPQGATEAFF
TRBJ2-1	TRBD2	.	TRBV2	TGTGCCAGCAGTGAAGGGCGGGGGGGGCATAATGAGCAGTTCTTC	CASSEGRGGHNEQFF
TRBJ1-2	TRBD1	.	TRBV7-3	TGTGCCAGCAGCCCTTATCCGGGACAGTATGGCTACACCTTC	CASSPYPGQYGYTF
TRBJ1-6	.	.	TRBV5-4	TGTGCCAGCAGCCCGCGGGGGGGCGTCCTCTATAATTCACCCCTCCACTTT	CASSPRGGVLYNSPLHF
TRBJ1-2	.	.	TRBV5-1	TGCGCCAGCAGCCCAACCGGGACCGAAGCTAACTATGGCTACACCTTC	CASSPTGTEANYGYTF
TRBJ2-5	TRBD2	.	TRBV19	TGTGCCACCAGACTAGCGGGTACGGAGACCCAGTACTTC	CATRLAGTETQYF
TRBJ2-5	TRBD2	.	TRBV9	TGTGGGGAGCGGGGGGGCCGCGAGACCCAGTACTTC	CGERGGRETQYF
TRBJ2-7	.	.	TRBV11-2	TGTGCCAGCAGCTTAGACGCTCGAGGAGGAGGGACAGCCTACGAGCAGTACTTC	CASSLDARGGGTAYEQYF
TRBJ2-5	TRBD1	.	TRBV5-1	TGCGCCAGCAGCTTGCTAGGGGGCGCGGAAGAGACCCAGTACTTC	CASSLLGGAEETQYF
TRBJ1-2	.	.	TRBV3-1/TRBV3-2	TGTGCCAGCAGCCTTAGTTACAGACCGGACTATGGCTACACCTTC	CASSLSYRPDYGYTF
TRBJ2-7	.	.	TRBV6-5	TGTGCCAGCACCCCTCCGAGGAAATACGAGCAGTACTTC	CASTPPRKYEQYF
TRBJ2-2	TRBD1	.	TRBV5-1	TGCGCCAGCAGCTTCCAGGGGGCCACCGGGGAGCTGTTTTTT	CASSFQGATGELFF
TRBJ2-2	.	few	TRBV6-5	TGTGCCAGCAGTACCGCTCGCGGTTCCGGGGAGCTGTTTTTT	CASSTARGSGELFF
TRBJ1-3	.	.	TRBV12-3/TRBV12-4	TGTGCCAGCAGTCAGACAGGAAACACCATATATTTT	CASSQTGNTIYF
TRBJ2-7	.	.	TRBV5-5	TGTGCCAGCAGCTTGGCCCCGGGAGCAGGCCTCTACGAGCAGTACTTC	CASSLAPGAGLYEQYF
TRBJ1-1	.	.	TRBV12-3/TRBV12-4	TGTGCCAGCAGTCTAGGCAGGGGCACTGAAGCTTTCTTT	CASSLGRGTEAFF
TRBJ2-1	.	.	TRBV24-1	TGTGCCACCAGTGATTTGGTGTCGGATGAGCAGTTCTTC	CATSDLVSDEQFF
TRBJ2-7	TRBD2	.	TRBV9	TGTGCCAGCAGCCCTAGACTAGCGGGGGGTTACGAGCAGTACTTC	CASSPRLAGGYEQYF
TRBJ2-2	TRBD2	.	TRBV5-1	TGCGCCAGCAGCCCGGCCACATGGGCGGGGGGGGGCACCGGGGAGCTGTTTTTT	CASSPATWAGGGTGELFF
TRBJ2-7	.	.	TRBV10-1	TGCGCCAGCAGTGAGTCGCACGAGGGGAGGGAGCAGTACTTC	CASSESHEGREQYF
TRBJ2-3	.	.	TRBV27	TGTGCCAGCAGTTTAAACCAGGGGGATACGCAGTATTTT	CASSLNQGDTQYF
TRBJ2-3	.	.	TRBV5-6	TGTGCCAGCAGCGGGGGAGAGGGGCGGAGCACAGATACGCAGTATTTT	CASSGGEGRSTDTQYF
TRBJ1-2	TRBD1	.	TRBV5-4	TGTGCCAGCAGCAATAGACAGGGGAGAGACGGCTACACCTTC	CASSNRQGRDGYTF
TRBJ2-1	TRBD2	.	TRBV6-4	TGTGCCAGCAGTGACGGGACTAGCGTCAATGAGCAGTTCTTC	CASSDGTSVNEQFF
TRBJ2-7	TRBD2	.	TRBV19	TGTGCCAGTAGTATAAAATTAGCGGGGGCCTACGAGCAGTACTTC	CASSIKLAGAYEQYF
TRBJ1-5	TRBD1	.	TRBV6-5	TGTGCCAGCGGACAGGAAGTCAATCAGCCCCAGCATTTT	CASGQEVNQPQHF
TRBJ2-7	.	.	TRBV6-1	TGTGCCAGCAGTGAAGGGGGCAAGACCTACGAGCAGTACTTC	CASSEGGKTYEQYF
TRBJ1-3	TRBD1	.	TRBV4-1	TGCGCCAGCAGCCTCATCCCGGGACAGGGGGGTTATTCTGGAAACACCATATATTTT	CASSLIPGQGGYSGNTIYF
TRBJ1-6	.	.	TRBV19	TGTGCCAGTAGTATGACGGCGAGCTCCTATAATTCACCCCTCCACTTT	CASSMTASSYNSPLHF
TRBJ2-2	.	.	TRBV30	TGTGCCTGGAGTGGGAGCACCGGGGAGCTGTTTTTT	CAWSGSTGELFF
TRBJ2-5	.	.	TRBV3-1/TRBV3-2	TGTGCCAGCAGCCCTCGGGGTGGGACCCAAGAGACCCAGTACTTC	CASSPRGGTQETQYF
TRBJ1-1	TRBD1	.	TRBV11-1	TGTGCCAGCAGCTCTAATACAGGGGAGGAAGCTTTCTTT	CASSSNTGEEAFF
TRBJ2-1	.	.	TRBV6-5	TGTGCCAGCAGTCACCGGGAAAACAATGAGCAGTTCTTC	CASSHRENNEQFF
TRBJ1-6	.	.	TRBV6-5	TGTGCCAGCATGGTCACTGTTAATTCACCCCTCCACTTT	CASMVTVNSPLHF
TRBJ2-1	.	.	TRBV5-4	TGTGCCAGCAGCAACGGCGCGGGGCTCTACAATGAGCAGTTCTTC	CASSNGAGLYNEQFF
TRBJ1-2	.	once	TRBV23-1	TGCGCCAGCAGTCAATCCTTTGGTAGCGGGGGGGTAATAAGGCATGGCTACACCTTC	CASSQSFGSGGVIRHGYTF
TRBJ1-1	TRBD1	.	TRBV28	TGTGCCAGCAGTTTAGGGCAGGGGGCTGGGAACACTGAAGCTTTCTTT	CASSLGQGAGNTEAFF
TRBJ2-5	.	.	TRBV20-1	TGCAGTGCTGCTACGGAGACCCAGTACTTC	CSAATETQYF
TRBJ2-3	.	.	TRBV6-6	TGTGCCAGCAGTTACTCCCGTTACACGGATACGCAGTATTTT	CASSYSRYTDTQYF
TRBJ1-2	.	.	TRBV7-9	TGTGCCAGCAGCGGGGAGGGGGGCAACTATGGCTACACCTTC	CASSGEGGNYGYTF
TRBJ2-7	.	.	TRBV5-6	TGTGCCAGCAGCTTGAGGGGTCGGCGGTTCAACGAGCAGTACTTC	CASSLRGRRFNEQYF
TRBJ2-3	TRBD1	.	TRBV29-1	TGCAGCGTTGGTCTCCAGGGGGCGCTGGGTACGCAGTATTTT	CSVGLQGALGTQYF
TRBJ1-2	.	.	TRBV5-4	TGTGCCAGCAGCTTGGGAGGGAGGGGTGGAAACTATGGCTACACCTTC	CASSLGGRGGNYGYTF
TRBJ1-4	.	.	TRBV6-5	TGTGCCAGCAGTTACTCGTCCAGGGGTAATGAAAAACTGTTTTTT	CASSYSSRGNEKLFF
TRBJ1-5	.	.	TRBV7-3	TGTGCCAGCAGCTTAAATATTTCCTTGGCCAGCAATCAGCCCCAGCATTTT	CASSLNISLASNQPQHF
TRBJ1-1	TRBD1	.	TRBV19	TGTGCCAGTAGTATCGGACAGGGTCGTGGCACTGAAGCTTTCTTT	CASSIGQGRGTEAFF